This TCR beta chain was sequenced during a study of T cell responses to AZD1222 COVID-19 vaccine. The CDR3 is 13 amino acids. The junction had 9 bases not matched to a gene; V was cut back by 8 bases and J by 6 bases. Germline CDR1 and CDR2: LNHDA and SQIVND (reference sequence). The data were produced by immunoSEQ multiplex PCR, yet TCRdb's version contains in-frame clones alone and is incomplete. Among more than 110,000 clones listed, 75% to 95% were seen once. This clonotype originated in an adult in good health. The sample in question was peripheral blood, obtained on day 0 of AZD1222 vaccination. The rearrangement links TRBV19 to TRBJ2-7, with 8 bases lining up with TRBD1. CDR3 DNA sequence: TGTGCCAGTGCGACAGGGGTTTTTGGCGAGCAGTACTTC. Translated, it gives CASATGVFGEQYF. The full variable domain, rest sourced from reference TRBV19 and TRBJ2-7, is DGGITQSPKYLFRKEGQNVTLSCEQNLNHDAMYWYRQDPGQGLRLIYYSQIVNDFQKGDIAEGYSVSREKKESFPLTVTSAQKNPTAFYLCASATGVFGEQYFGPGTRLTVT.